The 30 T cell receptor beta chains given below trace back to one sample, sequenced in a study of cytomegalovirus exposure and HLA in healthy donors. With 60 Vbeta and 13 Jbeta primers, the PCR was carried out. Method: immunoSEQ multiplex PCR; TCRdb's copy keeps in-frame clones and lacks some. In total, the table holds around 75,000 clones. Sequenced sample: PBMCs. The receptors were gathered from a man aged 35 to 55 in good health and CMV-seronegative.

The chain has TRBV7-2 and TRBJ2-7; 7 bases fit TRBD2. The germline V gene has CDR1 SGHTA and CDR2 FQGNSA. V trimming: 3 bases; J trimming: 3 bases; junction bases outside the gene matches: 5. The CDR3 is 14 amino acids. CDR3 coding DNA: TGTGCCAGCAGCTTTGGTAGCGGGTACTACGAGCAGTACTTC. Its protein product is CASSFGSGYYEQYF.

The chain couples TRBV7-8 to TRBJ1-5, with no clear D. Per germline, CDR1 SGHVS and CDR2 FQNEAQ. This CDR3 spans 15 amino acids. Trimming took off 5 bases at V and 9 bases at J, with 20 bases between the two ends. CDR3: CASSPTQDLTLPQHF. Here the CDR3 DNA reads TGTGCCAGCAGCCCAACCCAGGACTTAACGTTGCCCCAGCATTTT.

This sequence joins TRBV10-1 and TRBJ2-7, with D unclear. V was trimmed by 0 bases and J by 0 bases, leaving 9 bases between them. The CDR3 has 15 residues. Germline lookup yields CDR1 WNHNN and CDR2 SYGVQD (reference sequence). The CDR3 DNA sequence: TGCGCCAGCAGTGAGTCAGGCCGAGGCTCCTACGAGCAGTACTTC. Its protein product is CASSESGRGSYEQYF.

This chain uses TRBV10-1 with TRBJ2-3; 12 bases are shared with TRBD2. CDR1 is WNHNN and CDR2 is SYGVQD in the germline V gene (reference sequence). Trimming removed 8 bases from V and 5 bases from J; junction bases left unmatched: 2. The CDR3 totals 13 residues. Here the CDR3 reads CASGTSGLDTQYF. CDR3 DNA sequence: TGCGCCAGCGGGACTAGCGGGTTAGATACGCAGTATTTT.

The chain is built from TRBV28 and TRBJ2-2, with D perhaps matching TRBD2 (5 bases). Germline V gene sequence: CDR1 MDHEN, CDR2 SYDVKM. The CDR3 contains 14 residues. V gave up 2 bases and J gave up 6 bases, with 10 bases separating them. The CDR3 DNA sequence: TGTGCCAGCAGTTTAATCGGGGTTGCCGGGGAGCTGTTTTTT. Encoded protein: CASSLIGVAGELFF.

The DNA for the CDR3 is TGCGCCAGCAGCTGGGGACAGGGAGACGAGCAGTACTTC. Amino acid sequence: CASSWGQGDEQYF. The chain links TRBV5-1 to TRBJ2-7, with 9 bases matching TRBD1. J lost 5 bases, V lost 3 bases, and 3 bases had no gene match. Germline-derived CDR1 and CDR2 are SGHRS and YFSETQ. This CDR3 is built from 13 residues.

The chain carries TRBV6-5 and TRBJ1-1; TRBD1 is a possible D gene (6 bases). Per germline, CDR1 MNHEY and CDR2 SVGAGI. This CDR3 has 13 residues. The ends were cut back, 2 bases at V and 7 bases at J, with 11 bases in the middle. In nucleotides, the CDR3 is TGTGCCAGCAGTTACCCTGGGACAATTGAAGCTTTCTTT. This encodes CASSYPGTIEAFF.

The chain uses TRBV27 and TRBJ1-2; 11 bases line up with TRBD1. This CDR3 region has 15 residues. After removal of 5 bases from V and 8 bases from J, the junction contained 10 bases not matched to a gene. Germline CDR1 is MNHEY and CDR2 is SMNVEV (reference sequence). The DNA of the CDR3 is TGTGCCAGCAGTAGGGGAGGACAGGGGGCGGGGGGCTACACCTTC. Protein product: CASSRGGQGAGGYTF.

This sequence joins TRBV6-6 and TRBJ2-7; weak D call: TRBD2 (6 bases). V was clipped by 4 bases and J by 4 bases, with 14 bases between them. CDR1 MNHNY and CDR2 SVGAGI come from the germline V gene (reference sequence). CDR3 length: 14 amino acids. The chain's CDR3 is CASSLLEGWYEQYF. As DNA, the CDR3 is TGTGCCAGCAGTTTATTGGAGGGCTGGTACGAGCAGTACTTC.

V usage is TRBV6-5 and J usage is TRBJ2-4, with D possibly being TRBD2 (7 bases). CDR3 size: 14 residues. Deletions cut 0 bases from V and 9 bases from J, with 12 bases between. The germline V gene has CDR1 MNHEY and CDR2 SVGAGI. CDR3 sequence: CASSYSGGLGIQYF. The CDR3 DNA follows: TGTGCCAGCAGTTACTCCGGGGGGCTTGGCATTCAGTACTTC.

Here the CDR3 DNA reads TGTGCCAGCAGCGTATCTAGCGGAGCCTACGAGCAGTACTTC. This sequence encodes CASSVSSGAYEQYF. This chain uses TRBV9 with TRBJ2-7; the match to TRBD2 covers 7 bases. Germline assignment: CDR1 SGDLS and CDR2 YYNGEE. The CDR3 spans 14 residues. V was clipped by 1 base and J by 2 bases; unmatched bases: 3.

The chain joins TRBV30 to TRBJ2-3; D gene uncertain. This CDR3 has 14 residues. V was cut by 2 bases and J by 2 bases, with 11 bases left in between. Germline CDR1 is GTSNPN and CDR2 is SVGIG (reference sequence). This CDR3 reads CAWSQSPFTDTQYF. The CDR3 DNA reads TGTGCCTGGAGTCAGTCCCCTTTCACAGATACGCAGTATTTT.

The CDR3 sequence is CASSLGQQETQYF. In nucleotides, the CDR3 is TGTGCCAGCAGCTTAGGACAGCAAGAGACCCAGTACTTC. This rearrangement joins TRBV7-8 to TRBJ2-5, with D perhaps matching TRBD1 (5 bases). From germline, CDR1 is SGHVS and CDR2 FQNEAQ. The CDR3 totals 13 residues. Deletions cut 1 base from V and 2 bases from J, with 5 bases between.

The J gene is TRBJ2-7, the V gene TRBV5-1, with D tentatively TRBD1 (5 bases). Germline V gene sequence: CDR1 SGHRS, CDR2 YFSETQ. Trimming shortened V by 4 bases and J by 2 bases, and 16 bases separated the two germline ends. The CDR3 has 15 residues. In DNA, the CDR3 is TGCGCCAGCAGCGAGCAGCCCAGGGCGACCTACGAGCAGTACTTC. Encoded protein: CASSEQPRATYEQYF.

V and J are TRBV7-9 and TRBJ2-5; TRBD2 is a possible D gene (6 bases). The J call is doubtful: the DNA matches TRBJ2-7 better. This CDR3 comprises 16 residues. CDR1 is SEHNR and CDR2 is FQNEAQ in the germline V gene (reference sequence). CDR3 region: CASSLGAGIPPDEQYF. The CDR3 DNA reads TGTGCCAGCAGCTTAGGGGCGGGGATCCCTCCGGACGAGCAGTACTTC.

V gene TRBV7-9 combines with J gene TRBJ1-1; D unclear. Germline lookup yields CDR1 SEHNR and CDR2 FQNEAQ (reference sequence). Trimming pared 5 bases from V and 5 bases from J, leaving 12 bases between. This CDR3 has 13 amino acids. In DNA form, the CDR3 reads TGTGCCAGCAGCGTCAGACTTGGTACTGAAGCTTTCTTT. It encodes CASSVRLGTEAFF.

The chain is built from TRBV18 and TRBJ2-2; D might be TRBD1 (5 bases). The V gene's germline CDR1 is KGHSH and CDR2 LQKENI. The V gene lost 6 bases and the J gene lost 2 bases, with 16 bases spanning the gap. CDR3 length equals 16 residues. CDR3 loop: CASSFRRQGNTGELFF. The CDR3 nucleotides are TGTGCCAGCTCTTTTCGCCGGCAGGGTAACACCGGGGAGCTGTTTTTT.

V gene TRBV11-3 combines with J gene TRBJ2-2; TRBD2 agrees at 14 bases. Germline V gene lookup returns CDR1 SGHNT and CDR2 YENEEA. The CDR3 is 15 residues long. The junction had 3 bases not matched to a gene; V was cut back by 5 bases and J by 7 bases. This chain's CDR3 is CASSPGLAGVGELFF. The CDR3 DNA follows: TGTGCCAGCAGCCCGGGACTAGCGGGAGTCGGGGAGCTGTTTTTT.

The chain has TRBV29-1 and TRBJ2-7, with 9 bases that match TRBD1. The CDR3 contains 12 residues. Germline values: CDR1 SQVTM, CDR2 ANQGSEA. V dropped 4 bases and J dropped 5; count of bases not matched to a gene: 3. CDR3 sequence: CSVAQGANEQYF. The CDR3 DNA sequence: TGCAGCGTTGCACAGGGGGCTAACGAGCAGTACTTC.

The chain combines TRBV4-1 with TRBJ2-1; 10 nucleotides align to TRBD1. V gave up 2 bases and J gave up 2 bases; unmatched junction bases: 6. The germline gives CDR1 MGHRA, CDR2 YSYEKL. The CDR3 is 17 amino acids. In nucleotides, the CDR3 is TGCGCCAGCAGCCAACCAGACAGGGGGCCTACCTACAATGAGCAGTTCTTC. Amino acid sequence: CASSQPDRGPTYNEQFF.

This chain links TRBV30 with TRBJ2-1, with 7 bases aligning to TRBD1. The CDR3 is 15 residues long. V lost 0 bases to trimming and J lost 4 bases; unmatched junction nucleotides: 6. CDR1 GTSNPN and CDR2 SVGIG come from the germline V gene (reference sequence). The CDR3 DNA follows: TGTGCCTGGAGTGTAGACGGACAGGCATACAATGAGCAGTTCTTC. This translates into CAWSVDGQAYNEQFF.

The chain links TRBV6-6 to TRBJ1-5; D perhaps matches TRBD1 (5 bases). V was cut by 3 bases and J by 1 base, with 13 bases left in between. The CDR3 is made up of 16 amino acids. Germline CDR1 MNHNY, CDR2 SVGAGI (reference sequence). The CDR3 nucleotides read TGTGCCAGCAGTTATCGAGACAGTAGGAGCAATCAGCCCCAGCATTTT. The encoded protein is CASSYRDSRSNQPQHF.

The chain employs TRBV5-6 and TRBJ1-1; TRBD1 matches 7 bases. The CDR3 consists of 13 residues. Losses at the gene ends were 2 bases for V and 10 bases for J; bases not matched to a gene: 8. In germline, CDR1 is SGHDT, CDR2 YYEEEE. The CDR3 loop is CASSLGGARGAFF. The DNA for the CDR3 is TGTGCCAGCAGCTTAGGGGGCGCGAGGGGAGCTTTCTTT. The variable domain in full, completed from reference TRBV5-6 and TRBJ1-1, reads DAGVTQSPTHLIKTRGQQVTLRCSPKSGHDTVSWYQQALGQGPQFIFQYYEEEERQRGNFPDRFSGHQFPNYSSELNVNALLLGDSALYLCASSLGGARGAFFGQGTRLTVV.

The chain combines TRBV6-6 with TRBJ2-1; 8 bases fit TRBD2. This CDR3 spans 14 amino acids. The V gene end was trimmed by 5 bases and the J gene end by 0 bases; junction bases not matched to a gene: 0. Germline V gene data show CDR1 as MNHNY and CDR2 as SVGAGI (reference sequence). CDR3 residues: CASSSGSSYNEQFF. In DNA form, the CDR3 reads TGTGCCAGCAGTAGCGGGAGCTCCTACAATGAGCAGTTCTTC.

In nucleotides, the CDR3 is TGTGCCAGCAGCCTGGAGCGCACCGGGGAGCTGTTTTTT. Protein sequence: CASSLERTGELFF. The genes are TRBV5-6 and TRBJ2-2; no reliable D call. V shed 4 bases and J shed 4 bases, with 8 bases lying between them. Per germline, CDR1 SGHDT and CDR2 YYEEEE. CDR3 length: 13 amino acids.

This sequence joins TRBV19 and TRBJ1-1; the D gene is possibly TRBD1 (5 bases). Trimming stripped 6 bases from V and 4 bases from J, with 15 bases between. This CDR3 is built from 14 residues. CDR1 is LNHDA, CDR2 SQIVND, per germline (reference sequence). DNA for the CDR3: TGTGCCAGTAGACATCAGGGTCCGTTCACTGAAGCTTTCTTT. This codes for CASRHQGPFTEAFF. Using reference TRBV19 and TRBJ1-1 for the parts outside the CDR3, the full variable domain is DGGITQSPKYLFRKEGQNVTLSCEQNLNHDAMYWYRQDPGQGLRLIYYSQIVNDFQKGDIAEGYSVSREKKESFPLTVTSAQKNPTAFYLCASRHQGPFTEAFFGQGTRLTVV.

The V call is TRBV6-5, the J call TRBJ2-3; TRBD1 might be the D (5 bases). The CDR3 extends over 12 amino acids. V shed 6 bases and J shed 3 bases, with 7 bases lying between them. Germline V gene sequence: CDR1 MNHEY, CDR2 SVGAGI. The CDR3 sequence is CASRDTTDTQYF. The CDR3 nucleotides are TGTGCCAGCAGGGACACGACAGATACGCAGTATTTT.

The V gene is TRBV10-3, the J gene TRBJ2-7, with D possibly being TRBD2 (6 bases). Per the germline V gene, CDR1 is ENHRY and CDR2 is SYGVKD. The CDR3 loop spans 14 amino acids. Trimming shortened V by 0 bases and J by 2 bases, and 8 bases separated the two germline ends. As DNA, the CDR3 is TGTGCCATCAGTGAGTCGGGGGGAACCTACGAGCAGTACTTC. It specifies CAISESGGTYEQYF.

The V gene is TRBV5-4, the J gene TRBJ1-1, with 10 positions matching TRBD1. After removal of 4 bases from V and 11 bases from J, the junction contained 11 bases not matched to a gene. The CDR3 runs to 14 residues. Germline-derived CDR1 and CDR2 are SGHNT and YYREEE (reference sequence). This CDR3 is CASSDGTGALAAFF. The CDR3, as DNA: TGTGCCAGCAGCGATGGGACAGGGGCCCTTGCTGCTTTCTTT.

The chain has TRBV7-9 and TRBJ2-1; 8 nucleotides match TRBD2. The CDR3 covers 15 residues. Germline V lookup: CDR1 SEHNR, CDR2 FQNEAQ (reference sequence). Losses at the gene ends were 3 bases for V and 9 bases for J; bases not matched to a gene: 10. The CDR3 DNA is TGTGCCAGCAGCTTGATAGCGGGATTAAGGGGTGAGCAGTTCTTC. This sequence encodes CASSLIAGLRGEQFF.